A selection of T cell receptor beta chains follows, all from one sample in a study of T cell changes during pregnancy in multiple sclerosis. Libraries were prepared by immunoSEQ multiplex PCR; TCRdb keeps only in-frame clonotypes and omits some of them. This sample has almost 50,000 clones; 91% occur once, and the top ten carry about a tenth. Here the sequenced sample was CD8+ T cells from peripheral blood mononuclear cells, taken after pregnancy. These receptors came from a female donor with multiple sclerosis, enrolled in a pregnancy study. CDR3s include the opening cysteine and the closing phenylalanine or tryptophan. Expanded clones are given a class, and other clones once, few, many or no size at all.

J gene: TRBJ2-7; clone size: few; V gene: TRBV6-6; CDR3 protein: CASSLQRLAATYEQYF
J gene: TRBJ2-2; clone size: once; V gene: TRBV7-9; CDR3 protein: CASSWRQGVTNTGELFF
J gene: TRBJ2-3; clone size: once; V gene: TRBV6-4; CDR3 protein: CASSDTSGGSDTQYF
J gene: TRBJ1-6; clone size: .; V gene: TRBV2; CDR3 protein: CASSEAGDGSPLHF
J gene: TRBJ2-5; clone size: once; V gene: TRBV4-2; CDR3 protein: CASSQGPTGSQETQYF
J gene: TRBJ1-5; clone size: .; V gene: TRBV27; CDR3 protein: CASSSPGAQPQHF
J gene: TRBJ1-2; clone size: few; V gene: TRBV6-1; CDR3 protein: CASTHQGTGYGYTF
J gene: TRBJ2-7; clone size: .; V gene: TRBV7-9; CDR3 protein: CASSLLAGRSYEQYF
J gene: TRBJ1-6; clone size: .; V gene: TRBV27; CDR3 protein: CASSLVGSPLHF
J gene: TRBJ2-5; clone size: .; V gene: TRBV12-5; CDR3 protein: CAGYRLAGHQETQYF
J gene: TRBJ1-2; clone size: .; V gene: TRBV30; CDR3 protein: CAHRGYGYTF
J gene: TRBJ1-2; clone size: .; V gene: TRBV2; CDR3 protein: CASRTQDRADGYTF
J gene: TRBJ2-2; clone size: .; V gene: TRBV10-3; CDR3 protein: CATPGQENTGELFF
J gene: TRBJ2-7; clone size: .; V gene: TRBV6-5; CDR3 protein: CASSQGFTYEQYF
J gene: TRBJ1-1; clone size: .; V gene: TRBV19; CDR3 protein: CASGTGAQEAFF
J gene: TRBJ2-7; clone size: .; V gene: TRBV27; CDR3 protein: CASGWGQGDEQYF
J gene: TRBJ2-3; clone size: .; V gene: TRBV4-1; CDR3 protein: CASSQDPGAGPTDTQYF
J gene: TRBJ2-1; clone size: .; V gene: TRBV13; CDR3 protein: CASSQRGAFYNEQFF
J gene: TRBJ2-2; clone size: once; V gene: TRBV5-1; CDR3 protein: CASSSGLAGDLAGELFF
J gene: TRBJ1-2; clone size: .; V gene: TRBV6-1; CDR3 protein: CASSDYRESLSLLNYGYTF
J gene: TRBJ2-3; clone size: .; V gene: TRBV9; CDR3 protein: CASSVWGADTQYF
J gene: TRBJ2-6; clone size: few; V gene: TRBV5-4; CDR3 protein: CASSAGGQGREGSGANVLTF
J gene: TRBJ2-3; clone size: .; V gene: TRBV5-4; CDR3 protein: CASSSLAGGLDTQYF
J gene: TRBJ2-7; clone size: .; V gene: TRBV6-1; CDR3 protein: CASSPGGSYEQYF
J gene: TRBJ1-4; clone size: .; V gene: TRBV7-9; CDR3 protein: CASSSQEDNEKLFF
J gene: TRBJ1-1; clone size: once; V gene: TRBV27; CDR3 protein: CASSSTGSWVYYMNTEAFF
J gene: TRBJ2-1; clone size: .; V gene: TRBV5-6; CDR3 protein: CASSRLADDLDEQFF
J gene: TRBJ2-7; clone size: .; V gene: TRBV6-1; CDR3 protein: CASSEGTGLSSYEQYF
J gene: TRBJ1-2; clone size: .; V gene: TRBV27; CDR3 protein: CASRPRGSPNYGYTF